Listed below are T cell receptor beta chains from one sample, sequenced in a study of cytomegalovirus exposure and HLA in healthy donors. Clones were sequenced by immunoSEQ multiplex PCR, and TCRdb holds only the in-frame ones, with some missing. The table has over 55,000 clones, more than 70% seen once. Sequencing was performed on PBMCs. The receptors here all came from a male donor in good health and CMV-seronegative. The CDR3 runs from the conserved cysteine through the conserved F or W. D genes are given only for firm matches. Only some rows state a clone size, as once, few, many or a class for expanded clones.

CDR3 protein: CASSIGQGNTEAFF
CDR3 DNA: TGTGCCAGTAGTATAGGCCAGGGGAACACTGAAGCTTTCTTT
V gene: TRBV19
D gene: NA
clone size: NA
J gene: TRBJ1-1

CDR3 protein: CASSLGGDGYTF
CDR3 DNA: TGCGCCAGCAGCTTGGGGGGGGATGGCTACACCTTC
V gene: TRBV5-1
D gene: NA
clone size: NA
J gene: TRBJ1-2

CDR3 protein: CASSGKTGGDEQFF
CDR3 DNA: TGTGCCAGCAGCGGAAAGACAGGGGGGGATGAGCAGTTCTTC
V gene: TRBV11-3
D gene: TRBD1
clone size: NA
J gene: TRBJ2-1

CDR3 protein: CASSEVLPGQGFNEKLFF
CDR3 DNA: TGTGCCAGCAGTGAGGTCCTACCGGGACAGGGATTTAATGAAAAACTGTTTTTT
V gene: TRBV7-2
D gene: TRBD1
clone size: NA
J gene: TRBJ1-4

CDR3 protein: CASSQLWGGRHEQYF
CDR3 DNA: TGTGCCAGCAGCCAATTATGGGGGGGAAGGCACGAGCAGTACTTC
V gene: TRBV11-2
D gene: TRBD2
clone size: NA
J gene: TRBJ2-7

CDR3 protein: CASSPRGLPSAQYF
CDR3 DNA: TGTGCCAGTAGTCCGAGGGGACTCCCCTCGGCCCAGTACTTC
V gene: TRBV19
D gene: NA
clone size: NA
J gene: TRBJ2-5

CDR3 protein: CASSHRGRPGYEQYF
CDR3 DNA: TGTGCCAGCAGCCACAGGGGACGTCCGGGCTACGAGCAGTACTTC
V gene: TRBV14
D gene: NA
clone size: few
J gene: TRBJ2-7

CDR3 protein: CASTRGQELVCYPSGNTIYF
CDR3 DNA: TGTGCCAGCACCCGGGGACAGGAGTTAGTTTGCTACCCCTCTGGAAACACCATATATTTT
V gene: TRBV27
D gene: TRBD1
clone size: NA
J gene: TRBJ1-3

CDR3 protein: CASSTRDLGYTF
CDR3 DNA: TGTGCCAGTAGTACACGGGACTTAGGCTACACCTTC
V gene: TRBV19
D gene: NA
clone size: NA
J gene: TRBJ1-2

CDR3 protein: CALGQGANYGYTF
CDR3 DNA: TGTGCCCTGGGACAGGGTGCTAACTATGGCTACACCTTC
V gene: TRBV30
D gene: TRBD1
clone size: once
J gene: TRBJ1-2

CDR3 protein: CASSPPVQGSYEQYF
CDR3 DNA: TGTGCCAGCTCACCACCGGTCCAGGGCTCCTACGAGCAGTACTTC
V gene: TRBV18
D gene: NA
clone size: NA
J gene: TRBJ2-7

CDR3 protein: CASSFSGTELEQYF
CDR3 DNA: TGTGCCAGCAGCTTCTCCGGGACAGAGTTAGAGCAGTACTTC
V gene: TRBV7-9
D gene: TRBD1
clone size: few
J gene: TRBJ2-7

CDR3 protein: CASSFFSGYTF
CDR3 DNA: TGTGCCAGCAGCTTTTTTAGTGGCTACACCTTC
V gene: TRBV5-4
D gene: NA
clone size: NA
J gene: TRBJ1-2

CDR3 protein: CASSDSGVTDTQYF
CDR3 DNA: TGTGCCAGCAGTGACTCGGGAGTCACAGATACGCAGTATTTT
V gene: TRBV6-4
D gene: NA
clone size: NA
J gene: TRBJ2-3

CDR3 protein: CTSSPMAGESYEQYF
CDR3 DNA: TGTACCAGCAGCCCCATGGCGGGGGAGTCCTACGAGCAGTACTTC
V gene: TRBV7-8
D gene: TRBD2
clone size: NA
J gene: TRBJ2-7

CDR3 protein: CASSGGRRGTEAFF
CDR3 DNA: TGTGCCAGCAGTGGGGGGCGCAGGGGGACTGAAGCTTTCTTT
V gene: TRBV6-1
D gene: TRBD1
clone size: NA
J gene: TRBJ1-1

CDR3 protein: CASSPGQGSYGYTF
CDR3 DNA: TGTGCCAGCAGCCCGGGACAGGGAAGCTATGGCTACACCTTC
V gene: TRBV6-4
D gene: TRBD1
clone size: NA
J gene: TRBJ1-2

CDR3 protein: CASSFLQETQYF
CDR3 DNA: TGTGCCAGCAGCTTTTTACAAGAGACCCAGTACTTC
V gene: TRBV5-6
D gene: NA
clone size: NA
J gene: TRBJ2-5

CDR3 protein: CASSLGQEETQYF
CDR3 DNA: TGTGCCAGTAGTTTAGGACAGGAAGAGACCCAGTACTTC
V gene: TRBV19
D gene: TRBD1
clone size: NA
J gene: TRBJ2-5

CDR3 protein: CASSEGLLVREKLFF
CDR3 DNA: TGCGCCAGCAGCGAAGGGTTGCTTGTGAGGGAAAAACTGTTTTTT
V gene: TRBV4-3
D gene: NA
clone size: NA
J gene: TRBJ1-4

CDR3 protein: CAWSVRPGPNYGYTF
CDR3 DNA: TGTGCCTGGAGTGTACGGCCAGGGCCTAACTATGGCTACACCTTC
V gene: TRBV30
D gene: NA
clone size: NA
J gene: TRBJ1-2

CDR3 protein: CASSAHRERGTEAFF
CDR3 DNA: TGTGCCAGCAGCGCGCACCGGGAGCGAGGCACTGAAGCTTTCTTT
V gene: TRBV21-1
D gene: NA
clone size: NA
J gene: TRBJ1-1

CDR3 protein: CASSSQGAPGNQPQHF
CDR3 DNA: TGTGCCAGCAGTTCCCAGGGGGCGCCGGGCAATCAGCCCCAGCATTTT
V gene: TRBV7-6
D gene: TRBD1
clone size: NA
J gene: TRBJ1-5

CDR3 protein: CASSPQGGLAESSYNEQFF
CDR3 DNA: TGTGCCAGCAGCCCCCAAGGGGGGCTAGCGGAGAGCTCCTACAATGAGCAGTTCTTC
V gene: TRBV14
D gene: NA
clone size: NA
J gene: TRBJ2-1

CDR3 protein: CASSRQGIYNSPLHF
CDR3 DNA: TGCGCCAGCAGCCGACAGGGGATTTATAATTCACCCCTCCACTTT
V gene: TRBV4-3
D gene: TRBD1
clone size: once
J gene: TRBJ1-6

CDR3 protein: CASSDVPTDTQYF
CDR3 DNA: TGTGCCAGCAGTGACGTTCCCACAGATACGCAGTATTTT
V gene: TRBV6-1
D gene: NA
clone size: NA
J gene: TRBJ2-3

CDR3 protein: CASSPGPGGNTEAFF
CDR3 DNA: TGTGCCAGCAGCCCAGGGCCCGGGGGGAACACTGAAGCTTTCTTT
V gene: TRBV7-9
D gene: NA
clone size: NA
J gene: TRBJ1-1

CDR3 protein: CSVEEAGDNTEAFF
CDR3 DNA: TGCAGCGTTGAAGAAGCAGGGGACAACACTGAAGCTTTCTTT
V gene: TRBV29-1
D gene: NA
clone size: NA
J gene: TRBJ1-1

CDR3 protein: CASSLAQGAGELFF
CDR3 DNA: TGTGCCAGCAGCTTAGCTCAGGGGGCCGGGGAGCTGTTTTTT
V gene: TRBV11-3
D gene: TRBD1
clone size: NA
J gene: TRBJ2-2

CDR3 protein: CASSLGTSTDTQYF
CDR3 DNA: TGTGCCAGCAGCCTCGGGACTAGCACAGATACGCAGTATTTT
V gene: TRBV6-5
D gene: NA
clone size: NA
J gene: TRBJ2-3

CDR3 protein: CASSPDRNFNQPQHF
CDR3 DNA: TGTGCCAGCAGCCCTGACAGGAATTTCAATCAGCCCCAGCATTTT
V gene: TRBV11-2
D gene: NA
clone size: NA
J gene: TRBJ1-5

CDR3 protein: CASSPQGGYTF
CDR3 DNA: TGTGCCAGCAGTCCACAGGGTGGCTACACCTTC
V gene: TRBV6-1
D gene: NA
clone size: few
J gene: TRBJ1-2

CDR3 protein: CASSGPGQSSEQYF
CDR3 DNA: TGTGCCAGCAGTGGACCGGGACAGTCGTCCGAGCAGTACTTC
V gene: TRBV11-3
D gene: TRBD1
clone size: NA
J gene: TRBJ2-7

CDR3 protein: CASSLYASAGDTQYF
CDR3 DNA: TGTGCCAGCAGTTTATACGCTAGCGCTGGGGATACGCAGTATTTT
V gene: TRBV28
D gene: NA
clone size: NA
J gene: TRBJ2-3

CDR3 protein: CASSMEGQADTQYF
CDR3 DNA: TGTGCCAGTAGTATGGAGGGGCAGGCAGATACGCAGTATTTT
V gene: TRBV19
D gene: NA
clone size: NA
J gene: TRBJ2-3

CDR3 protein: CASSLASAGLYGYTF
CDR3 DNA: TGTGCCAGCAGCTTAGCGTCGGCAGGTCTCTATGGCTACACCTTC
V gene: TRBV7-9
D gene: NA
clone size: NA
J gene: TRBJ1-2

CDR3 protein: CASSIRQGRGEKLFF
CDR3 DNA: TGTGCCAGTAGTATCCGACAGGGAAGGGGTGAAAAACTGTTTTTT
V gene: TRBV19
D gene: TRBD1
clone size: NA
J gene: TRBJ1-4

CDR3 protein: CASSPTVDNYGYTF
CDR3 DNA: TGTGCCAGCAGTCCGACAGTCGATAACTATGGCTACACCTTC
V gene: TRBV27
D gene: NA
clone size: few
J gene: TRBJ1-2

CDR3 protein: CASSYEQIEQYF
CDR3 DNA: TGTGCCAGCAGTTACGAACAGATCGAGCAGTACTTC
V gene: TRBV6-6
D gene: NA
clone size: NA
J gene: TRBJ2-7

CDR3 protein: CASSIEEVTEAFF
CDR3 DNA: TGTGCCAGTAGTATAGAGGAGGTAACTGAAGCTTTCTTT
V gene: TRBV19
D gene: NA
clone size: NA
J gene: TRBJ1-1

CDR3 protein: CASSQESGTGGASNQPQHF
CDR3 DNA: TGTGCCAGCAGCCAAGAGTCCGGGACAGGGGGCGCGAGCAATCAGCCCCAGCATTTT
V gene: TRBV4-2
D gene: TRBD1
clone size: NA
J gene: TRBJ1-5